Listed below are T cell receptor beta chains from one sample, sequenced in a study of radiotherapy plus CTLA-4 blockade in lung cancer. Generated by immunoSEQ multiplex PCR, the TCRdb table keeps only in-frame clones and is missing some. The sample has tens of thousands of clones, under 80% seen once. This specimen consisted of peripheral blood, obtained from a patient treated with radiotherapy plus ipilimumab. All receptors come from a human donor with non-small cell lung cancer whose response to radiotherapy plus ipilimumab could not be evaluated. Some clones in this sample may be carry-over from other donors' samples. CDR3s include the opening cysteine and the closing phenylalanine or tryptophan. D genes are given only for firm matches.

v_gene,d_gene,j_gene,CDR3aa
TRBV2,TRBD1,TRBJ2-2,CASSEAGQGSGELFF
TRBV7-9,NA,TRBJ1-4,CASSPQTLPTNEKLFF
TRBV7-3,TRBD1,TRBJ2-5,CASSFGQGETQYF
TRBV28,NA,TRBJ1-2,CASMFTGGYGYTF
TRBV28,NA,TRBJ2-6,CASMRVGGANVLTF
TRBV7-6,TRBD1,TRBJ1-2,CASSLVTGAEGYTF
TRBV28,NA,TRBJ1-1,CASSPTTDRTGLMNTEAFF
TRBV10-3,TRBD1,TRBJ2-2,CVITAQGDTGELFF
TRBV6-6,NA,TRBJ2-5,CASSYPVGETQYF
TRBV10-3,NA,TRBJ2-7,CAISRGQGENEQYF
TRBV18,TRBD2,TRBJ2-7,CASSPIAGDTYEQYF
TRBV5-1,TRBD1,TRBJ1-3,CASSLGIGTGGLGNTIYF
TRBV9,TRBD1,TRBJ2-7,CASSVAQDRGLGQYF
TRBV6-5,NA,TRBJ2-1,CASSQGTRHNEQFF
TRBV4-1,NA,TRBJ2-5,CASSRYRGATSETQYF
TRBV30,NA,TRBJ1-2,CAGTDYGYTF
TRBV9,NA,TRBJ2-7,CASSVATGYEQYF
TRBV4-1,TRBD2,TRBJ2-2,CASRPLAGGSTGELFF
TRBV4-3,NA,TRBJ1-6,CASSQGRNISPLHF
TRBV4-1,NA,TRBJ1-2,CASSQDDSDYNYGYTF
TRBV28,TRBD1,TRBJ1-6,CASSISDRGSPLHF
TRBV6-1,NA,TRBJ1-5,CASSATRGNQPQHF
TRBV5-1,TRBD1,TRBJ1-3,CASSSGTGYPGNTIYF
TRBV6-5,NA,TRBJ2-1,CASSYNGGQQFF
TRBV2,NA,TRBJ1-6,CASSEGRDYSPLHF
TRBV10-3,NA,TRBJ1-1,CAISETGGQDTEAFF
TRBV28,NA,TRBJ1-5,CASSLSGRANQPQHF
TRBV19,NA,TRBJ2-7,CASSIGTNEQYF
TRBV19,TRBD1,TRBJ2-5,CASSRTGAETQYF
TRBV7-2,NA,TRBJ2-5,CASSLGGLQETQYF
TRBV4-3,TRBD1,TRBJ1-1,CASSQAGTGRAEAFF
TRBV11-2,TRBD2,TRBJ2-2,CASSLIAGLGNTGELFF
TRBV7-8,TRBD1,TRBJ1-2,CASSLGDRGYGYTF
TRBV7-2,NA,TRBJ2-7,CASSLYNLVEQYF
TRBV28,NA,TRBJ1-3,CASTPAGSGNTIYF
TRBV18,TRBD1,TRBJ1-5,CASSPGQGWNQPQHF
TRBV28,NA,TRBJ1-2,CASSLPPRMGARYGYTF
TRBV2,TRBD1,TRBJ2-5,CASSVSRTGVKIMQETQYF
TRBV5-1,TRBD2,TRBJ2-1,CASRGTSGGAWNYEQFF
TRBV7-2,TRBD1,TRBJ2-1,CASSFDRGYNEQFF